The 4 T cell receptor beta chains below all came from one sample that was sequenced in a study of preoperative IRX-2 immunotherapy in early breast cancer. Measured with immunoSEQ multiplex PCR; TCRdb has only the in-frame clones, and not every one. Of roughly 27,000 clones in the sample, 82% were seen once. As for treatment: preoperative locoregional IRX-2 cytokine immunotherapy. This specimen was collected from a patient treated with IRX-2 immunotherapy. All receptors come from a human donor with breast cancer.

The J gene is TRBJ2-1, the V gene TRBV11-3, with D perhaps matching TRBD1 (5 bases). The germline V and J ends were trimmed by 3 bases and 8 bases, with 17 bases remaining between them. Germline CDR1 reads SGHNT; CDR2 reads YENEEA. This CDR3 is built from 15 residues. The CDR3 sequence is CASSFNTGQWDEQFF. The CDR3 region has the DNA TGTGCCAGCAGCTTTAACACAGGACAATGGGATGAGCAGTTCTTC.

This chain uses TRBV25-1 with TRBJ1-1, with TRBD1 as a possible D gene (5 bases). V dropped 1 base and J dropped 1 base, with 10 bases sitting between them. Germline V lookup: CDR1 MGHDK, CDR2 SYGVNS. The CDR3 is made up of 15 amino acids. This CDR3 is CASSELGQENTEAFF. The CDR3 coding sequence is TGTGCCAGCAGTGAATTAGGACAAGAGAACACTGAAGCTTTCTTT.

This clone was seen once. This chain joins TRBV6-8 and TRBJ2-7; no reliable D call. V lost 8 bases and J lost 3, with 11 bases in between. Germline V gene data show CDR1 as MNHGY and CDR2 as SAAAGT. CDR3 length: 12 residues. The CDR3 DNA reads TGTGCCAGCTGGCAGTGGTACTACGAGCAGTACTTC. Translated, it gives CASWQWYYEQYF.

J is TRBJ1-5 and V is TRBV19; no clear D gene. The CDR3 consists of 14 residues. Trimming removed 2 bases from V and 5 bases from J, with 10 bases in between. Germline CDR1 is LNHDA and CDR2 is SQIVND (reference sequence). Written as DNA, the CDR3 is TGTGCCAGTAGTATAAAATCAACTTATCAGCCCCAGCATTTT. This gives the protein CASSIKSTYQPQHF.